This paragraph covers one TCR beta chain sequence. The data were obtained in a study of blood T cell repertoires in COVID-19. Study as a whole: From T cells, B-cell-depleted T cells, or PBMCs came the material, which was cDNA or gDNA.

The V end lost 0 bases, the J end lost 9 bases, and 9 bases lay between the germline ends. The germline V gene has CDR1 MNHNS and CDR2 SASEGT. The CDR3 sequence is 13 residues long. Per the original methods: By means of reference gene primer amplification, nucleated cell counts were estimated. Sequenced by immunoSEQ multiplex PCR; TCRdb stores in-frame clones only, minus some. V and J calls and clone size are given by that table; D and trimming were obtained from the DNA. This sample yields over 150,000 clones, of which more than 75% are seen a single time; more than 7.5% belongs to the top ten. The chain combines TRBV6-1 with TRBJ1-5; D possibly corresponds to TRBD1 (6 bases). This TCR came from a woman in her fifties or sixties with COVID-19, enrolled during active disease. Sequencing was performed on peripheral blood. The CDR3 region has the DNA TGTGCCAGCAGTGAAGCGCGGGGGCCGCCCCAGCATTTT. Its translation is CASSEARGPPQHF.